One and the same sample provided the 11 T cell receptor beta chains below, sequenced in a study of T-cell memory formation after mild COVID-19. TCRdb re-called the 5' RACE reads with MiXCR, one entry per CDR3 protein. The table includes some 54,000 distinct CDR3 sequences, over 7.5% detected once. The material sequenced was PBMCs or a T cell subset sorted from them (not recorded which). The receptor source for this set is a man aged 18 to 35 who had mild COVID-19 (a few samples of this study predate the infection). Cell type and time point are not known.

This clonotype was seen repeatedly, ten times or more. The J gene is TRBJ2-5, the V gene TRBV7-2; D unresolved. Germline CDR1 SGHTA, CDR2 FQGNSA. Trimming cost V 4 bases and J 1 base, with 13 bases left between them. The CDR3 runs to 15 residues. The DNA for the CDR3 is TGTGCCAGCAGCTCCTGGATGACTTCCCAAGAGACCCAGTACTTC. Its protein is CASSSWMTSQETQYF.

Ten or more counts support this clonotype. This chain links TRBV7-2 with TRBJ2-5; D gene uncertain. This CDR3 region has 14 residues. Germline V gene sequence: CDR1 SGHTA, CDR2 FQGNSA. Trimming removed 2 bases from V and 2 bases from J, with 9 bases in between. The CDR3 bases are TGTGCCAGCAGCTTATATGGCCGGCAAGAGACCCAGTACTTC. The encoded protein is CASSLYGRQETQYF.

A few counts support this clonotype. V is TRBV2 and J is TRBJ1-1; D gene unclear. Germline V gene data show CDR1 as SNHLY and CDR2 as FYNNEI. V lost 3 bases to trimming and J lost 4 bases, with 6 bases between them. CDR3 length equals 12 residues. Written as DNA, the CDR3 is TGTGCCAGCAGTGACGGAATCACTGAAGCTTTCTTT. This translates into CASSDGITEAFF.

Many counts were recorded for this clonotype. The rearrangement links TRBV5-1 to TRBJ2-1, with D possibly TRBD2 on 5 matching bases. V was cut by 0 bases and J by 7 bases, with 20 bases left in between. This CDR3 is 17 amino acids long. Germline-derived CDR1 and CDR2 are SGHRS and YFSETQ. Written as DNA, the CDR3 is TGCGCCAGCAGCTTGGGAAATGTGGACTCGGTGTCGAATGAGCAGTTCTTC. As protein: CASSLGNVDSVSNEQFF.

This clonotype showed up just a few times. The chain couples TRBV7-2 to TRBJ2-4, with D possibly TRBD1 on 5 matching bases. The CDR3 length is 14 residues. CDR1 SGHTA and CDR2 FQGNSA come from the germline V gene. V dropped 1 base and J dropped 3 bases, with 7 bases sitting between them. This chain's CDR3 is CASSLGQFKNIQYF. The CDR3 DNA reads as TGTGCCAGCAGCTTAGGACAGTTCAAAAACATTCAGTACTTC.

The gene calls are TRBV2 and TRBJ1-5; perhaps TRBD1 as D (6 bases). Germline V gene sequence: CDR1 SNHLY, CDR2 FYNNEI. Deletions cut 1 base from V and 6 bases from J, with 10 bases between. The CDR3 consists of 14 residues. CDR3: CASSEEPGAQPQHF. CDR3 nucleotides: TGTGCCAGCAGTGAAGAACCAGGGGCTCAGCCCCAGCATTTT.

The sample holds a few counts of this clonotype. The V gene is TRBV7-2, the J gene TRBJ1-2; no clear D. The CDR3 totals 14 residues. Germline assignment: CDR1 SGHTA and CDR2 FQGNSA. V was trimmed by 5 bases and J by 0 bases, leaving 10 bases between them. The DNA of the CDR3 is TGTGCCAGCAGCCCGGACGGTGCTAACTATGGCTACACCTTC. It specifies CASSPDGANYGYTF.

V gene TRBV28 combines with J gene TRBJ2-5, with D perhaps TRBD1 (6 bases). Germline V gives CDR1 MDHEN, CDR2 SYDVKM. V was trimmed by 4 bases and J by 2 bases, leaving 14 bases between them. CDR3 length: 15 amino acids. The CDR3 reads CASSSTGTPQETQYF. In nucleotides, the CDR3 is TGTGCCAGCAGTTCCACCGGGACACCGCAAGAGACCCAGTACTTC. Drawing the rest from reference TRBV28 and TRBJ2-5, the complete variable domain is DVKVTQSSRYLVKRTGEKVFLECVQDMDHENMFWYRQDPGLGLRLIYFSYDVKMKEKGDIPEGYSVSREKKERFSLILESASTNQTSMYLCASSSTGTPQETQYFGPGTRLLVL.

This chain joins TRBV18 and TRBJ2-7; possibly TRBD1 for D (6 bases). The germline CDR1 and CDR2 sequences are KGHSH and LQKENI. V lost 5 bases, J lost 6 bases, and 14 bases lay in between. The CDR3 sequence is 13 residues long. CDR3 in DNA: TGTGCCAGCTCAAGATCGGACAGCTCCGAGCAGTACGTC. Its protein is CASSRSDSSEQYV.

V is TRBV10-3 and J is TRBJ1-1; weak D call: TRBD1 (6 bases). The V end was cut by 2 bases, the J end by 3 bases, with 13 bases between. CDR3 size: 15 residues. Germline CDR1 and CDR2: ENHRY and SYGVKD. DNA of the CDR3: TGTGCCATCAGTGAGCTGGGGGGCCGCGACACTGAAGCTTTCTTT. Its translation: CAISELGGRDTEAFF.

The chain recombines TRBV7-9 with TRBJ1-2, with 8 bases matching TRBD1. V shed 3 bases, J shed 9 bases, and the junction held 9 bases outside the gene matches. Germline values: CDR1 SEHNR, CDR2 FQNEAQ (reference sequence). This CDR3 has 14 residues. The DNA for the CDR3 is TGTGCCAGCAGCTTTGCACAGGGGGAGAGGAGCTACACCTTC. Its translation is CASSFAQGERSYTF.